The 17 T cell receptor beta chains below were found in one sample sequenced in a study of technical replicates of blood from several donors. TCRdb keeps only in-frame clones here, not all; method: immunoSEQ multiplex PCR. Of around 63,000 clones in the sample, 90% to 95% were seen once. Specimen: PBMCs. The receptors derive from a human donor in good health. Some clones in this sample may be carry-over from other donors' samples.

V is TRBV11-3 and J is TRBJ2-5; 8 nucleotides match TRBD2. J gave up 5 bases and V 4 bases, and 9 bases lay outside the gene matches. The CDR3 is 15 residues long. Per the germline V gene, CDR1 is SGHNT and CDR2 is YENEEA. This CDR3 is CASSSGGSSLETQYF. CDR3 bases: TGTGCCAGCAGCTCGGGGGGGTCTAGCTTGGAGACCCAGTACTTC.

CDR3 DNA: TGCGCCAGCAGCTTGGCGGACAGGGCGCCCAGCGAGCAGTACTTC. It specifies CASSLADRAPSEQYF. J is TRBJ2-7 and V is TRBV5-1; 8 bases match TRBD1. The CDR3 consists of 15 residues. Germline V gene sequence: CDR1 SGHRS, CDR2 YFSETQ. V lost 0 bases, J lost 6 bases, and 8 bases stayed unmatched.

This chain links TRBV7-2 with TRBJ2-1, with D unresolved. V lost 2 bases, J lost 5 bases, and 13 bases lay in between. Germline V gene data show CDR1 as SGHTA and CDR2 as FQGNSA. The CDR3 totals 15 residues. The CDR3 spells CASSLLRASNNEQFF. The CDR3 DNA is TGTGCCAGCAGCTTATTACGAGCCTCGAACAATGAGCAGTTCTTC.

V and J are TRBV7-2 and TRBJ1-1; 8 bases are a match to TRBD1. CDR1 and CDR2 from the germline V gene are SGHTA and FQGNSA. CDR3 size: 17 residues. V was clipped by 0 bases and J by 4 bases; unmatched bases: 10. The CDR3 DNA sequence: TGTGCCAGCAGCTTAGCCCCCGGACAGGGAGCCGGCACTGAAGCTTTCTTT. Protein product: CASSLAPGQGAGTEAFF.

The J gene is TRBJ1-2, the V gene TRBV4-2; D is ambiguous. Deletions cut 5 bases from V and 4 bases from J, with 5 bases between. Germline V gene lookup returns CDR1 LGHNA and CDR2 YNFKEQ. The CDR3 consists of 11 residues. Here the CDR3 reads CASSSSYGYTF. The CDR3 DNA follows: TGTGCCAGCAGCTCCAGCTATGGCTACACCTTC.

The chain is built from TRBV29-1 and TRBJ1-1; tentatively, D is TRBD1 (6 bases). Germline assignment: CDR1 SQVTM and CDR2 ANQGSEA. The V end lost 4 bases, the J end lost 3 bases, and 15 bases lay between the germline ends. The CDR3 totals 14 residues. CDR3 nucleotide sequence: TGCAGCGTTGTTGGGACACTGAGGGACACTGAAGCTTTCTTT. Protein sequence: CSVVGTLRDTEAFF. Full variable domain (missing parts from reference TRBV29-1 and TRBJ1-1): SAVISQKPSRDICQRGTSLTIQCQVDSQVTMMFWYRQQPGQSLTLIATANQGSEATYESGFVIDKFPISRPNLTFSTLTVSNMSPEDSSIYLCSVVGTLRDTEAFFGQGTRLTVV.

J is TRBJ2-3 and V is TRBV2, with 14 bases matching TRBD2. The V and J ends lost 5 bases and 1 base, in that order; junction bases with no gene match: 8. Germline lookup yields CDR1 SNHLY and CDR2 FYNNEI. The CDR3 has 18 residues. The CDR3 here is CASSLTSGGGWGTDTQYF. In DNA, the CDR3 is TGTGCCAGCAGTCTGACTAGCGGGGGGGGCTGGGGCACAGATACGCAGTATTTT. The whole variable domain, remainder taken from reference TRBV2 and TRBJ2-3, is EPEVTQTPSHQVTQMGQEVILRCVPISNHLYFYWYRQILGQKVEFLVSFYNNEISEKSEIFDDQFSVERPDGSNFTLKIRSTKLEDSAMYFCASSLTSGGGWGTDTQYFGPGTRLTVL.

The rearrangement links TRBV7-2 to TRBJ2-1, with 8 bases aligning to TRBD2. From germline, CDR1 is SGHTA and CDR2 FQGNSA. The CDR3 is 17 amino acids. V trimming: 4 bases; J trimming: 6 bases; junction bases outside the gene matches: 14. The CDR3 DNA reads TGTGCCAGCAGCTCCAGCGGGGGACGCTCTGGTCCCAATGAGCAGTTCTTC. It translates to CASSSSGGRSGPNEQFF.

The chain is built from TRBV7-2 and TRBJ2-7, with D perhaps TRBD1 (6 bases). V shed 5 bases and J shed 3 bases, with 17 bases lying between them. This CDR3 region has 15 residues. CDR1 and CDR2 from the germline V gene are SGHTA and FQGNSA. CDR3 loop: CASSPPGTLSYEQYF. CDR3 nucleotides: TGTGCCAGCAGCCCCCCCGGGACACTCAGCTACGAGCAGTACTTC.

J is TRBJ2-7 and V is TRBV27, with 7 bases that match TRBD1. The CDR3 spans 13 residues. The germline V gene has CDR1 MNHEY and CDR2 SMNVEV (reference sequence). The V segment lost 6 bases and the J segment 3 bases; nucleotides outside the gene matches: 5. CDR3 residues: CASRPTGDYEQYF. CDR3 coding DNA: TGTGCCAGCAGACCAACAGGGGACTACGAGCAGTACTTC.

V and J are TRBV5-4 and TRBJ2-5, with D unresolved. CDR3 size: 14 residues. The V gene lost 0 bases and the J gene lost 0 bases, with 6 bases spanning the gap. The germline V gene encodes CDR1 SGHNT and CDR2 YYREEE (reference sequence). The CDR3, as DNA: TGTGCCAGCAGCTTGGTGGCAGACCAAGAGACCCAGTACTTC. Protein sequence: CASSLVADQETQYF.

The rearrangement links TRBV7-2 to TRBJ2-1; 9 bases are a match to TRBD1. V was pared by 1 base and J by 1 base, with 5 bases of the junction left unmatched. Germline-derived CDR1 and CDR2 are SGHTA and FQGNSA. CDR3 length: 17 amino acids. The CDR3: CASSLVIGTGSYNEQFF. CDR3 in DNA: TGTGCCAGCAGCTTAGTTATAGGGACAGGGTCCTACAATGAGCAGTTCTTC.

In nucleotides, the CDR3 is TGTGCCAGCAGCGAGGCCTTCGGGAGGGAGACCCAGTACTTC. Translating gives CASSEAFGRETQYF. The rearrangement links TRBV27 to TRBJ2-5, with TRBD2 matching 7 bases. The junction had 9 bases not matched to a gene; V was cut back by 6 bases and J by 5 bases. The germline CDR1 and CDR2 sequences are MNHEY and SMNVEV (reference sequence). This CDR3 is built from 14 residues.

The genes are TRBV9 and TRBJ1-4; 7 bases match TRBD1. Germline CDR1 is SGDLS and CDR2 is YYNGEE. J was trimmed by 6 bases and V by 3 bases; bases with no gene match: 8. CDR3 size: 15 residues. Here the CDR3 reads CASSGTGAVDEKLFF. In nucleotides, the CDR3 is TGTGCCAGCAGCGGAACAGGGGCAGTGGATGAAAAACTGTTTTTT.

CDR3 sequence reads: CASSGARGYNEQFF. CDR3 bases: TGTGCCAGCAGTGGGGCCAGGGGATACAATGAGCAGTTCTTC. This chain connects TRBV2 to TRBJ2-1, with D possibly being TRBD1 (6 bases). From germline, CDR1 is SNHLY and CDR2 FYNNEI. The germline V and J ends were trimmed by 4 bases and 4 bases, with 11 bases remaining between them. The CDR3 covers 14 residues.

This chain links TRBV7-2 with TRBJ2-5, with TRBD1 identical over 9 bases. Germline CDR1 reads SGHTA; CDR2 reads FQGNSA. The trim removed 5 bases at V and 4 bases at J, leaving 8 bases unmatched. CDR3 length: 15 residues. The chain's CDR3 is CASSPPGTGLETQYF. CDR3 sequence (DNA): TGTGCCAGCAGCCCACCCGGGACAGGGTTAGAGACCCAGTACTTC.

This clone appeared once. The chain uses TRBV7-9 and TRBJ1-5, with 9 nucleotides matching TRBD1. CDR1 is SEHNR, CDR2 FQNEAQ, per germline (reference sequence). The CDR3 has 15 amino acids. V was pared by 5 bases and J by 7 bases, with 9 bases of the junction left unmatched. The CDR3 sequence is CASSPMDRGGQPQHF. DNA for the CDR3: TGTGCCAGCAGCCCCATGGACAGGGGAGGGCAGCCCCAGCATTTT.